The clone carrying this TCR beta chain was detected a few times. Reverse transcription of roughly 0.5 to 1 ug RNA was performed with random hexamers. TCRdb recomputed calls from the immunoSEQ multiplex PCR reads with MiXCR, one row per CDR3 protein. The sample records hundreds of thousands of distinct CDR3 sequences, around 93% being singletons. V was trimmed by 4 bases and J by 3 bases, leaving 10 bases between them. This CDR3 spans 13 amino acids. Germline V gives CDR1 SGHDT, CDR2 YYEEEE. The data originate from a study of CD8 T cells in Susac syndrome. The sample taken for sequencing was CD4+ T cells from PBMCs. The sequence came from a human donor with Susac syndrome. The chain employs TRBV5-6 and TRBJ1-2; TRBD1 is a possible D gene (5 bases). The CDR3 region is CASSPGPDYGYTF. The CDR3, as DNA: TGTGCCAGCAGCCCGGGACCCGACTATGGCTACACCTTC.